This T cell receptor (beta chain) stems from a study of CD8+CD57+ T cells in acquired aplastic anemia. Study background: On average, sorted CD4+ and CD8+ cells gave approximately 3 ug of DNA. Study-wide results and caveats: Statistical testing detected no significant gap in CD8+ Simpson's diversity between patients and controls. Researchers report that 25 to 30 CD8+ CDR3 sequences appeared in both patients and controls.

Germline V gene lookup returns CDR1 SGHVS and CDR2 FNYEAQ. The CDR3 has 13 residues. Trimming left V 4 bases short and J 8 bases short, with 12 bases between. Selection for sequencing was limited to patients who had shown CD8+CD57+ cell expansion by flow cytometry. All patients were therapy-naive when blood was sampled. There are many counts of this clonotype. Its antigen is undetermined. Genomic DNA, serving as template, underwent TCR beta VDJ and CDR3 profiling. TCRdb fed the reads into MiXCR, producing one record per CDR3 protein. The sample lists 150,000 to 180,000 distinct CDR3 sequences, about 52% occurring once.

The chain links TRBV7-6 to TRBJ2-1, with a tentative D call TRBD2 (5 bases). The sequence was collected from a human donor with aplastic anemia. Sequencing was done on a sample of sorted CD4+, CD8+, or CD8+CD57+ T cells (not recorded which) from PBMCs. The CDR3 sequence: CASSSREADEQFF. CDR3 DNA sequence: TGTGCCAGCAGCTCCCGGGAAGCTGATGAGCAGTTCTTC.